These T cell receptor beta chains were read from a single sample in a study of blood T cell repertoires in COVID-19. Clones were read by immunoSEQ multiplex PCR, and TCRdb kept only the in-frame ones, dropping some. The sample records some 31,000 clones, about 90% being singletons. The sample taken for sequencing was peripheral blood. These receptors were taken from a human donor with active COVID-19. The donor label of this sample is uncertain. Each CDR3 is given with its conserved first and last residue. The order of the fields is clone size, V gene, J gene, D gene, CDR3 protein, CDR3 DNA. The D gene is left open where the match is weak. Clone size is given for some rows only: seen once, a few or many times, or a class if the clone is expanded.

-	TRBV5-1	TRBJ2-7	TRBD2	CASSLGASGGVTYEQYF	TGCGCCAGCAGCTTGGGTGCTAGCGGGGGCGTTACCTACGAGCAGTACTTC
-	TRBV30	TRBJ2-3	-	CAWSVGRGSTDTQYF	TGTGCCTGGAGTGTAGGGCGGGGAAGCACAGATACGCAGTATTTT
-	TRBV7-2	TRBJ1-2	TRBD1	CASSLGDSINYGYTF	TGTGCCAGCAGCTTAGGGGACAGTATTAACTATGGCTACACCTTC
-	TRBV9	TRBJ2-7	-	CASSVGASEGFEQYF	TGTGCCAGCAGCGTAGGTGCTAGCGAGGGGTTCGAGCAGTACTTC
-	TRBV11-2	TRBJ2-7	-	CASSLDNSYEQYF	TGTGCCAGCAGCTTAGACAACTCCTACGAGCAGTACTTC
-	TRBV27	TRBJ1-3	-	CASSRGGSGNTIYF	TGTGCCAGCAGTCGAGGCGGCTCTGGAAACACCATATATTTT
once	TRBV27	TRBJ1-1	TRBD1	CASSYQTGWNTEAFF	TGTGCCAGCAGTTACCAGACAGGGTGGAACACTGAAGCTTTCTTT
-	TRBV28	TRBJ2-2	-	CASFLGMTGELFF	TGTGCCAGCTTCCTCGGTATGACCGGGGAGCTGTTTTTT
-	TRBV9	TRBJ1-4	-	CASSVAPSRDEKLFF	TGTGCCAGCAGCGTAGCTCCGTCCCGCGATGAAAAACTGTTTTTT
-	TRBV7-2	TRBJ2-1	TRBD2	CASSLGAGLDRNEQFF	TGTGCCAGCAGCTTAGGTGCCGGACTAGATCGCAATGAGCAGTTCTTC
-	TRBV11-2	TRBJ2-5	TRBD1	CASSLTGGLETQYF	TGTGCCAGCAGCTTAACAGGGGGCTTGGAGACCCAGTACTTC
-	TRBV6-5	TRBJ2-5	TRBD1	CASRRTGTQETQYF	TGTGCCAGCAGACGGACAGGGACCCAAGAGACCCAGTACTTC
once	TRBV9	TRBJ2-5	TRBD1	CASSARRTGQETQYF	TGTGCCAGCAGCGCCCGTCGGACAGGGCAAGAGACCCAGTACTTC
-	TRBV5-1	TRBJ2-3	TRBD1	CASSERTGLSDTQYF	TGCGCCAGCAGCGAACGGACAGGGCTGTCGGATACGCAGTATTTT
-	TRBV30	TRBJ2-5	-	CAWSAGGGETQYF	TGTGCCTGGAGTGCTGGGGGCGGGGAGACCCAGTACTTC
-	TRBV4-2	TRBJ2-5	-	CASSQDRGGQETQYF	TGTGCCAGCAGCCAAGATCGCGGCGGACAAGAGACCCAGTACTTC
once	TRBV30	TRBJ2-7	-	CAWNGGYRYEQYF	TGTGCCTGGAATGGTGGGTACAGGTACGAGCAGTACTTC
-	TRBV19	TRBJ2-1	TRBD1	CASSDRPGGNEQFF	TGTGCCAGTTCGGACAGGCCAGGGGGAAATGAGCAGTTCTTC
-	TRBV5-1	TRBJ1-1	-	CASSLASGIEAFF	TGCGCCAGCAGCTTGGCCTCAGGGATTGAAGCTTTCTTT
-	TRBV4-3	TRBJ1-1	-	CASSQDGQGNTEAFF	TGCGCCAGCAGCCAAGATGGGCAGGGGAACACTGAAGCTTTCTTT
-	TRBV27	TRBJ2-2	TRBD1	CASSSGQGNTGELFF	TGTGCCAGCAGCTCGGGACAGGGAAACACCGGGGAGCTGTTTTTT
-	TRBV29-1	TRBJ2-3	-	CSVDRASTDTQYF	TGCAGCGTTGACCGCGCTAGCACAGATACGCAGTATTTT
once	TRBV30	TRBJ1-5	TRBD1	CAWSGTGSGQPQHF	TGTGCCTGGAGTGGGACAGGCTCCGGTCAGCCCCAGCATTTT
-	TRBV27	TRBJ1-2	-	CASSLRGGYGYTF	TGTGCCAGCAGTTTACGGGGTGGCTATGGCTACACCTTC
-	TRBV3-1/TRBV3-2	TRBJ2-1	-	CASSPPRLRDNEQFF	TGTGCCAGCAGCCCCCCGCGGCTACGGGACAATGAGCAGTTCTTC
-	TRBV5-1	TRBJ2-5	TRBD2	CASSLWTSGVGETQYF	TGCGCCAGCAGCCTGTGGACTAGCGGGGTGGGAGAGACCCAGTACTTC
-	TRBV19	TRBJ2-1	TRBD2	CASSMGAGAEQFF	TGTGCCAGTAGTATGGGAGCGGGAGCTGAGCAGTTCTTC
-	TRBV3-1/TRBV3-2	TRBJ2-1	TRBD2	CASSRPGTSRYNEQFF	TGTGCCAGCAGCCGTCCCGGGACTAGTCGGTACAATGAGCAGTTCTTC
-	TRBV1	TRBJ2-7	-	CTSSRATGGYEQYF	TGCACCAGCAGCCGCGCGACAGGGGGCTACGAGCAGTACTTC
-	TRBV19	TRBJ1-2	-	CASSAGVGGYTF	TGTGCCAGTAGCGCGGGGGTTGGAGGCTACACCTTC
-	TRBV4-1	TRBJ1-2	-	CASSLGLFYTF	TGCGCCAGCAGCCTAGGACTCTTTTACACCTTC
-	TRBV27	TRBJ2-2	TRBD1	CATLLTGGNTGELFF	TGTGCCACCCTATTGACAGGGGGAAACACCGGGGAGCTGTTTTTT
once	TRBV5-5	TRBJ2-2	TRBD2	CASSAGPRTSGRAHTGELFF	TGTGCCAGCAGCGCCGGCCCTCGGACTAGCGGGAGGGCCCACACCGGGGAGCTGTTTTTT
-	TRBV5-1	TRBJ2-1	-	CASSPVGANEQFF	TGCGCCAGCAGCCCTGTTGGGGCCAATGAGCAGTTCTTC
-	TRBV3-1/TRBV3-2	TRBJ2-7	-	CAGLLMVGGDSSHEQYF	TGTGCCGGCCTATTGATGGTGGGGGGAGACAGCTCGCACGAGCAGTACTTC
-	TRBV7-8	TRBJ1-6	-	CASSLLGGDSPLHF	TGTGCCAGCAGCCTCCTCGGGGGTGATTCACCCCTCCACTTT
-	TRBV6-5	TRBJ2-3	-	CASNLVGTSTDTQYF	TGTGCCAGCAACCTCGTGGGGACTAGCACAGATACGCAGTATTTT
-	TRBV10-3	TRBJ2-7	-	CATLREYEQYF	TGTGCCACATTGAGGGAGTACGAGCAGTACTTC